The clone carrying this TCR beta chain was found once. As yet, its antigen is unknown. The data derive from a study of spatial heterogeneity in lung cancer. Study information: Compared with alpha-chain sequences, beta-chain sequences were consistently detected in greater numbers. Strongly correlated with TCR transcript counts in tumor regions was a T cell module score, which was a transcriptional module score calculated from matched bulk RNA-seq.

Whole-study results and caveats: Within tumors, counts of expanded alpha and beta TCRs tracked tumor mutation counts. Quantities of ubiquitous and regional expanded TCRs paralleled ubiquitous and regional nonsynonymous mutations, respectively.

As for time point: sample taken at primary tumor resection. This CDR3 has 15 amino acids. Germline loops: CDR1 SEHNR, CDR2 FQNEAQ (reference sequence). V shed 0 bases, J shed 4 bases, and the junction held 3 bases outside the gene matches. Carried by each TCR cDNA molecule was a unique molecular identifier. MiXCR was run by TCRdb on the 5' RACE reads, yielding one entry per CDR3 protein. There are roughly 19,000 distinct CDR3 sequences in the sample; under 10% occur only once, and roughly 25% lies in the top ten. The chain employs TRBV7-9 and TRBJ2-7; 10 bases map to TRBD2. The TCR sequence derives from a male donor with early-stage non-small cell lung cancer. The sequences come from lung tumor tissue, collected at surgery. Written as DNA, the CDR3 is TGTGCCAGCAGCTTAGCAGCGGGGGGGGTTTACGAGCAGTACTTC. Its protein product is CASSLAAGGVYEQYF.